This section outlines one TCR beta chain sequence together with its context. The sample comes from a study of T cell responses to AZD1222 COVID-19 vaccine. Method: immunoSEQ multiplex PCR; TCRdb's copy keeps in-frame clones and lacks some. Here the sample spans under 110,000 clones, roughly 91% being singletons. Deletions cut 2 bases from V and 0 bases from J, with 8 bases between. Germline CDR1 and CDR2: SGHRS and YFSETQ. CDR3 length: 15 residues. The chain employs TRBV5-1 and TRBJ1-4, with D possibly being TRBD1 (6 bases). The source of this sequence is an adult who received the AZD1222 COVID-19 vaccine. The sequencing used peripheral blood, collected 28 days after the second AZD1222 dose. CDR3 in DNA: TGCGCCAGCAGCTTTAGGGGGGCAACTAATGAAAAACTGTTTTTT. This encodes CASSFRGATNEKLFF.